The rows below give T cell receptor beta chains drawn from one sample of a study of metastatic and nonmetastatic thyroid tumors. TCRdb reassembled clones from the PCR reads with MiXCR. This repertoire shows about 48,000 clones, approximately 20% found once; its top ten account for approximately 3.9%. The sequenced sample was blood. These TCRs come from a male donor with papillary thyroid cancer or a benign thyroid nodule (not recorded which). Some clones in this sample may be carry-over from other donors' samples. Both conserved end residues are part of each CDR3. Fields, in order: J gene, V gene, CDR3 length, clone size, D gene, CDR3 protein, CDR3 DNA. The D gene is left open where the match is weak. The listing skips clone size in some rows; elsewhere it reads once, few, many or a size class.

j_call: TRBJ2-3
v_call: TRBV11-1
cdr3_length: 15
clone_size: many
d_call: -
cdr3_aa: CASSLWGQPTDTQYF
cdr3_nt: TGTGCCAGCAGCTTATGGGGACAACCCACAGATACGCAGTATTTT

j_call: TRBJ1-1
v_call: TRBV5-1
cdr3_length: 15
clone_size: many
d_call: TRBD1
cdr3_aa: CASSLVGQRNTEAFF
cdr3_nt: TGCGCCAGCAGCTTGGTGGGACAGAGAAACACTGAAGCTTTCTTT

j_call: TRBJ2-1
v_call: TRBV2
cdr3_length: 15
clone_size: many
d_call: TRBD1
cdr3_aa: CASTSDRGGYNEQFF
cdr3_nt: TGTGCCAGCACCTCGGACAGGGGTGGATACAATGAGCAGTTCTTC

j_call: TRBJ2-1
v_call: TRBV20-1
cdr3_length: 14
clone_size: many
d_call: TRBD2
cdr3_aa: CSATRLAGIHEQFF
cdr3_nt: TGCAGTGCTACCCGACTAGCGGGAATCCATGAGCAGTTCTTC

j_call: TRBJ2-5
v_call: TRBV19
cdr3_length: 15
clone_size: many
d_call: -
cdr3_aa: CASSPVLGAQETQYF
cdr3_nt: TGTGCCAGTAGTCCGGTGCTCGGGGCTCAAGAGACCCAGTACTTC

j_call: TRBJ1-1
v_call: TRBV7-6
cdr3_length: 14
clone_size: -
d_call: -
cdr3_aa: CASSWWGVSTEAFF
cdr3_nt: TGTGCCAGCAGCTGGTGGGGGGTATCCACTGAAGCTTTCTTT

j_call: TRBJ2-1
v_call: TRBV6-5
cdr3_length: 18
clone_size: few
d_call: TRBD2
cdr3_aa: CASSYSPSGSARNNEQFF
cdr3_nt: TGTGCCAGCAGTTACTCGCCTAGCGGGAGTGCCCGCAACAATGAGCAGTTCTTC

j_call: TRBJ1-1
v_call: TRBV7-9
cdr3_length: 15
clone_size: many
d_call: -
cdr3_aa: CASSLVGGPNTEAFF
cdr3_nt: TGTGCCAGCAGCTTAGTTGGGGGCCCGAACACTGAAGCTTTCTTT

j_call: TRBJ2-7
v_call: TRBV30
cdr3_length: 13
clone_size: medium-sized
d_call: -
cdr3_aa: CAWSLGVAYEQYF
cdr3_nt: TGTGCCTGGAGTCTGGGGGTCGCCTACGAGCAGTACTTC

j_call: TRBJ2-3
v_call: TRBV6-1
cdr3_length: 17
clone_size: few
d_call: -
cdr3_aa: CASSTAIQVAGTDTQYF
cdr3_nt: TGTGCCAGCAGTACAGCCATACAGGTGGCAGGCACAGATACGCAGTATTTT

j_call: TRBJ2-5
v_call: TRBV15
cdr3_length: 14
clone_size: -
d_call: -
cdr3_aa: CATSRSRLVETQYF
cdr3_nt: TGTGCCACCAGCAGGAGCCGACTCGTTGAGACCCAGTACTTC

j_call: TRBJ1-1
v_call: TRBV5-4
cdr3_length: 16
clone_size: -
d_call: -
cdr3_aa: CASSPLGGSMNTEAFF
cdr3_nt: TGTGCCAGCAGCCCCCTGGGGGGAAGCATGAACACTGAAGCTTTCTTT

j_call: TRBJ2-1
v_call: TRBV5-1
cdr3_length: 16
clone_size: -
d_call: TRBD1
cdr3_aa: CASSSGGTGLYNEQFF
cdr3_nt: TGCGCCAGCAGCTCCGGGGGGACAGGGTTATACAATGAGCAGTTCTTC

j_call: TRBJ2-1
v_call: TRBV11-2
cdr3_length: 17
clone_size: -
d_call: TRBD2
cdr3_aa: CASSLDRRLAPHNEQFF
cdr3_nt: TGTGCCAGCAGCTTAGATCGACGACTAGCCCCGCACAATGAGCAGTTCTTC

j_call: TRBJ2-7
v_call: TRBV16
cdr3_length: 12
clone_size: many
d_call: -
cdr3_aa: CASSRQGYEQYF
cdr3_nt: TGTGCCAGCAGCCGGCAGGGGTACGAGCAGTACTTC

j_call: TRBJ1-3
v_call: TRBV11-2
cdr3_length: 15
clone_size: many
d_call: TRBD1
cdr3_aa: CASSARTGSGNTIYF
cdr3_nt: TGTGCCAGCAGCGCCCGGACAGGATCTGGAAACACCATATATTTT

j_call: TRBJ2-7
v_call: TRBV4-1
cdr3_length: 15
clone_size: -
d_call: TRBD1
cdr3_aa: CASSLIDRGTYDQYF
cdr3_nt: TGCGCCAGCAGCCTAATCGACAGGGGGACCTACGACCAGTACTTC

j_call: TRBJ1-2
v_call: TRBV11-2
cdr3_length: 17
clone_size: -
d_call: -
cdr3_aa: CASSPTSGGMANYGYTF
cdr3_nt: TGTGCCAGCAGCCCCACCTCCGGGGGAATGGCTAACTATGGCTACACCTTC

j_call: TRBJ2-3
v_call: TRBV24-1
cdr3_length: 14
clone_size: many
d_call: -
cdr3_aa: CATSEAGPGDTQYF
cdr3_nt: TGTGCCACCAGTGAGGCGGGGCCCGGAGATACGCAGTATTTT

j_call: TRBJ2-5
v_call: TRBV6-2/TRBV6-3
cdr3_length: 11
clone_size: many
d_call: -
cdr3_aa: CASSYQETQYF
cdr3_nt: TGTGCCAGCAGCTATCAAGAGACCCAGTACTTC

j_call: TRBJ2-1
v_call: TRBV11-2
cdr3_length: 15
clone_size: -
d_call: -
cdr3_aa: CASSLDKGTYNEQFF
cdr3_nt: TGTGCCAGCAGCCTGGACAAGGGAACCTACAATGAGCAGTTCTTC

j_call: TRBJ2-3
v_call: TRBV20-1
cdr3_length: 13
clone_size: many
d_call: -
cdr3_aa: CSGIAESTDTQYF
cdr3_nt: TGCAGTGGCATAGCGGAGTCCACAGATACGCAGTATTTT

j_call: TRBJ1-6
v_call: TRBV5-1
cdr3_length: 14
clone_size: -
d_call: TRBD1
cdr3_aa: CASKTGATNSPLHF
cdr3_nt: TGCGCCAGCAAGACAGGGGCCACAAATTCACCCCTCCACTTT

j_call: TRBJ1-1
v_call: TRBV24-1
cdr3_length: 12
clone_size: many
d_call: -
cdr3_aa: CATHSGLGEAFF
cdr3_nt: TGTGCCACCCATTCGGGGCTCGGTGAAGCTTTCTTT

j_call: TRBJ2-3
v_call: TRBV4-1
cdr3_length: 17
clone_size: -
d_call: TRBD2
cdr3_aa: CASSQVFQREYTDTQYF
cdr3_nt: TGCGCCAGCAGCCAAGTTTTCCAGCGGGAGTACACAGATACGCAGTATTTT

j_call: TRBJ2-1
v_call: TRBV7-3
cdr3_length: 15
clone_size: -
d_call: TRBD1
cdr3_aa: CASSPNPDRPNEQFF
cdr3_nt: TGTGCCAGCAGCCCCAACCCGGACAGGCCAAATGAGCAGTTCTTC

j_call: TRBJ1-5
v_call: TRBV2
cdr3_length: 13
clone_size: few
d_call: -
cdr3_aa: CASRGQGNQPQHF
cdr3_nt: TGTGCCAGCAGAGGGCAAGGCAATCAGCCCCAGCATTTT

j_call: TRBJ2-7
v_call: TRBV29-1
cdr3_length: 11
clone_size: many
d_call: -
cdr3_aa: CSVAENYEQYF
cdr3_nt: TGCAGCGTTGCGGAAAACTACGAGCAGTACTTC

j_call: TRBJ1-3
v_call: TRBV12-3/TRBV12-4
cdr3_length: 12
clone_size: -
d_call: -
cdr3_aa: CASIRTGNTIYF
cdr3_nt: TGTGCCAGCATTAGGACGGGAAACACCATATATTTT

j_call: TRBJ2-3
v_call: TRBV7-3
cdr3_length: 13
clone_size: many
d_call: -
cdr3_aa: CASSSDPGDTQYF
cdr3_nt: TGTGCCAGCAGCTCGGACCCGGGGGATACGCAGTATTTT

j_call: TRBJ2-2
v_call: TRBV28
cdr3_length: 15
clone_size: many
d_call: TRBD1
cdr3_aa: CASRLQGPNTGELFF
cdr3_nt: TGTGCCAGCAGACTACAGGGGCCCAACACCGGGGAGCTGTTTTTT

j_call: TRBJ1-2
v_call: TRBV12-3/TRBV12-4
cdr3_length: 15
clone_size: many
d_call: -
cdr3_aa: CASSLARLQGYGYTF
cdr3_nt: TGTGCCAGCAGTTTAGCGCGACTCCAGGGGTATGGCTACACCTTC

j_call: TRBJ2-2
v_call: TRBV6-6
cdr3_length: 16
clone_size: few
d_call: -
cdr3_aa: CASSYEWGPNTGELFF
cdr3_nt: TGTGCCAGCAGTTACGAATGGGGCCCCAACACCGGGGAGCTGTTTTTT

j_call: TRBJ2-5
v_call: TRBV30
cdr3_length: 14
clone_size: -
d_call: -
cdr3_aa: CAWSVRGAQKTQYF
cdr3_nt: TGTGCCTGGAGTGTACGGGGGGCCCAGAAGACCCAGTACTTC

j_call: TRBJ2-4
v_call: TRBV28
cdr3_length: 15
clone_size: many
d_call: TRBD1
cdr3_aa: CASSLPGTAKNIQYF
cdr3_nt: TGTGCCAGCAGTTTACCCGGGACAGCAAAAAACATTCAGTACTTC